The 22 T cell receptor beta chains given below trace back to one sample, sequenced in a study of cytomegalovirus exposure and HLA in healthy donors. PCR used 60 Vbeta primers and 13 Jbeta primers. Repertoires were generated with immunoSEQ multiplex PCR, while TCRdb's copy carries only in-frame clones and drops some. This table has around 180,000 clones, 84% appearing once. Sequenced material: PBMCs. These TCRs come from a boy younger than 18 in good health and CMV-seronegative.

The chain uses TRBV2 and TRBJ2-3; perhaps TRBD2 as D (6 bases). CDR1 and CDR2 (germline): SNHLY, FYNNEI. The V gene lost 8 bases and the J gene lost 1 base, with 22 bases spanning the gap. The length of the CDR3 is 17 residues. The CDR3 loop reads CASGKWGDPFRTDTQYF. CDR3 DNA sequence: TGTGCCAGCGGAAAGTGGGGGGACCCCTTCCGCACAGATACGCAGTATTTT.

The chain joins TRBV14 to TRBJ2-1; TRBD2 matches 12 bases. This CDR3 is 16 amino acids long. CDR1 and CDR2 from the germline V gene are SGHDN and FVKESK. V trimming: 4 bases; J trimming: 6 bases; junction bases outside the gene matches: 7. This CDR3 reads CASSRRLAGVGNEQFF. The CDR3 DNA follows: TGTGCCAGCAGCCGCAGACTAGCGGGAGTGGGCAATGAGCAGTTCTTC.

The chain recombines TRBV4-1 with TRBJ1-4, with 8 bases aligning to TRBD1. Germline-derived CDR1 and CDR2 are MGHRA and YSYEKL. The CDR3 runs to 15 residues. With V trimmed by 2 bases and J by 8 bases, 7 bases remained unmatched. The CDR3 DNA reads as TGCGCCAGCAGCCAACTGGGACAGGCACCGGAAAAACTGTTTTTT. This translates into CASSQLGQAPEKLFF.

The rearrangement uses TRBV5-6 and TRBJ2-5; D is ambiguous. CDR1 is SGHDT and CDR2 is YYEEEE in the germline V gene. The CDR3 totals 15 residues. The V end lost 0 bases, the J end lost 5 bases, and 14 bases lay between the germline ends. This CDR3 reads CASSLVRDPWETQYF. The CDR3 DNA follows: TGTGCCAGCAGCTTGGTACGAGATCCTTGGGAGACCCAGTACTTC.

J is TRBJ2-1 and V is TRBV9, with a possible D match to TRBD2 (5 bases). This CDR3 region has 13 residues. The germline V gene encodes CDR1 SGDLS and CDR2 YYNGEE. Trimming left V 0 bases short and J 8 bases short, with 9 bases between. DNA of the CDR3: TGTGCCAGCAGCGTAGCTGGAGGTTATGAGCAGTTCTTC. This encodes CASSVAGGYEQFF.

This chain links TRBV5-1 with TRBJ1-5; 10 bases match TRBD1. Per germline, CDR1 SGHRS and CDR2 YFSETQ. This CDR3 contains 15 residues. J gave up 6 bases and V 6 bases, and 9 bases lay outside the gene matches. The CDR3 is CASICGTGVFQPQHF. The CDR3, as DNA: TGCGCCAGCATCTGTGGGACAGGGGTGTTTCAGCCCCAGCATTTT.

The chain is built from TRBV2 and TRBJ1-2; the match to TRBD1 covers 7 bases. The CDR3 spans 17 residues. CDR1 SNHLY and CDR2 FYNNEI come from the germline V gene. V was pared by 8 bases and J by 2 bases, with 17 bases of the junction left unmatched. CDR3 DNA: TGTGCCAGCCTACCCGGGACAGTGACCTTGGGGAACTATGGCTACACCTTC. Its translation: CASLPGTVTLGNYGYTF. Together with reference TRBV2 and TRBJ1-2, the CDR3 gives the full variable domain: EPEVTQTPSHQVTQMGQEVILRCVPISNHLYFYWYRQILGQKVEFLVSFYNNEISEKSEIFDDQFSVERPDGSNFTLKIRSTKLEDSAMYFCASLPGTVTLGNYGYTFGSGTRLTVV.

The genes are TRBV18 and TRBJ1-1; 7 positions agree with TRBD1. CDR1 and CDR2 (germline): KGHSH, LQKENI. With V trimmed by 1 base and J by 1 base, 3 bases remained unmatched. This CDR3 has 15 residues. Written as DNA, the CDR3 is TGTGCCAGCTCACCACAGCAGGGGGGGAACACTGAAGCTTTCTTT. Translating gives CASSPQQGGNTEAFF.

This clone came up once. The rearrangement links TRBV11-2 to TRBJ2-5, with D perhaps matching TRBD2 (6 bases). The CDR3 is made up of 15 amino acids. The germline V and J ends were trimmed by 6 bases and 5 bases, with 19 bases remaining between them. Germline V gives CDR1 SGHAT, CDR2 FQNNGV. Here the CDR3 reads CASRQLRGRMETQYF. CDR3 DNA: TGTGCCAGCAGACAGCTCCGGGGGAGGATGGAGACCCAGTACTTC.

This chain joins TRBV28 and TRBJ2-7; TRBD2 matches at 10 bases. V was pared by 4 bases and J by 2 bases, with 8 bases of the junction left unmatched. The CDR3 length is 16 residues. Germline-derived CDR1 and CDR2 are MDHEN and SYDVKM. CDR3 protein: CASSSGLAGAPYEQYF. The CDR3 coding sequence is TGTGCCAGCAGTTCGGGCCTAGCGGGAGCCCCCTACGAGCAGTACTTC.

This clone was found once. The chain links TRBV27 to TRBJ2-1; 9 bases match TRBD2. Germline V gene lookup returns CDR1 MNHEY and CDR2 SMNVEV (reference sequence). The trim removed 2 bases at V and 0 bases at J, leaving 5 bases unmatched. This CDR3 contains 17 residues. The CDR3 is CASSLLAGGNSYNEQFF. DNA for the CDR3: TGTGCCAGCAGTTTACTGGCGGGGGGGAACTCCTACAATGAGCAGTTCTTC.

The chain employs TRBV28 and TRBJ1-2; 10 bases are shared with TRBD1. The CDR3 is made up of 15 amino acids. CDR1 is MDHEN and CDR2 is SYDVKM in the germline V gene. The trim removed 6 bases at V and 2 bases at J, leaving 6 bases unmatched. For the CDR3, the DNA is TGTGCCAGCAGACCTGTGACAGGGGGCAACTATGGCTACACCTTC. Protein: CASRPVTGGNYGYTF.

The gene calls are TRBV10-3 and TRBJ1-6, with D possibly matching TRBD1 (5 bases). Germline V lookup: CDR1 ENHRY, CDR2 SYGVKD. Trimming cost V 4 bases and J 8 bases, with 12 bases left between them. This CDR3 comprises 14 residues. CDR3 bases: TGTGCCATCAGTGTCCCGGGGGATGATTCACCCCTCCACTTT. Amino acid sequence: CAISVPGDDSPLHF.

V usage is TRBV5-4 and J usage is TRBJ2-1, with 9 bases aligning to TRBD2. This CDR3 has 15 residues. Germline V lookup: CDR1 SGHNT, CDR2 YYREEE (reference sequence). The V gene end was trimmed by 4 bases and the J gene end by 0 bases; junction bases not matched to a gene: 2. In DNA form, the CDR3 reads TGTGCCAGCAGCCATAGCGGGAGCTCCTACAATGAGCAGTTCTTC. Translating it yields CASSHSGSSYNEQFF.

J is TRBJ1-3 and V is TRBV6-5; perhaps TRBD1 as D (5 bases). The CDR3 is made up of 14 amino acids. Looked up from germline, CDR1 is MNHEY and CDR2 is SVGAGI. V was trimmed by 6 bases and J by 0 bases, leaving 9 bases between them. Here the CDR3 DNA reads TGTGCCAGCAGGGAGGGGTTCTCTGGAAACACCATATATTTT. This sequence encodes CASREGFSGNTIYF.

The chain couples TRBV7-2 to TRBJ2-7; D perhaps matches TRBD2 (5 bases). CDR3 length: 14 amino acids. Germline V gene sequence: CDR1 SGHTA, CDR2 FQGNSA. Trimming took 0 bases from V and 0 from J, leaving 6 bases between them. In DNA form, the CDR3 reads TGTGCCAGCAGCTTAGCAGGGAGCTCCTACGAGCAGTACTTC. Translated: CASSLAGSSYEQYF.

This rearrangement joins TRBV7-8 to TRBJ2-7; TRBD2 aligns across 7 bases. The trim removed 5 bases at V and 2 bases at J, leaving 0 bases unmatched. Germline CDR1 is SGHVS and CDR2 is FQNEAQ. The CDR3 is 12 residues long. The CDR3 DNA reads TGTGCCAGCAGCGGGACTACCTACGAGCAGTACTTC. Its protein is CASSGTTYEQYF.

The V gene is TRBV6-6, the J gene TRBJ2-3; 7 positions agree with TRBD2. Unmatched junction bases numbered 8, after V lost 11 bases and J lost 0 bases. The CDR3 runs 14 residues. Germline V gene lookup returns CDR1 MNHNY and CDR2 SVGAGI (reference sequence). CDR3: CAARVGGSTDTQYF. The CDR3 DNA follows: TGTGCCGCTCGGGTGGGGGGGAGCACAGATACGCAGTATTTT.

This chain joins TRBV27 and TRBJ2-7, with D perhaps TRBD1 (6 bases). V lost 6 bases, J lost 4 bases, and 16 bases lay in between. From germline, CDR1 is MNHEY and CDR2 SMNVEV (reference sequence). This CDR3 is 14 amino acids long. CDR3 region: CASSPSTGGYEQYF. Here the CDR3 DNA reads TGTGCCAGCAGCCCGTCGACAGGAGGTTACGAGCAGTACTTC.

The chain recombines TRBV4-1 with TRBJ2-7; 10 bases fit TRBD2. The CDR3 has 15 residues. Germline V gene lookup returns CDR1 MGHRA and CDR2 YSYEKL. The J segment lost 3 bases and the V segment lost 4 bases, leaving 6 bases of the junction unmatched. As DNA, the CDR3 is TGCGCCAGCAGCCTAAAAGGGACTAGCGACTACGAGCAGTACTTC. This codes for CASSLKGTSDYEQYF.

The CDR3 is CASSVDPRGNSPLHF. CDR3 sequence (DNA): TGTGCCAGCAGCGTAGACCCCCGCGGTAATTCACCCCTCCACTTT. V gene TRBV9 combines with J gene TRBJ1-6, with unresolved D. With 0 bases removed from V and 6 bases from J, the gap between germline ends came to 10 bases. The V gene's germline CDR1 is SGDLS and CDR2 YYNGEE. The CDR3 runs 15 residues. Variable domain in full (rest from reference TRBV9 and TRBJ1-6): DSGVTQTPKHLITATGQRVTLRCSPRSGDLSVYWYQQSLDQGLQFLIQYYNGEERAKGNILERFSAQQFPDLHSELNLSSLELGDSALYFCASSVDPRGNSPLHFGNGTRLTVT.

The V call is TRBV7-2, the J call TRBJ1-1; D is undetermined. This CDR3 is 15 amino acids long. V gave up 7 bases and J gave up 1 base, with 16 bases separating them. CDR1 and CDR2 from the germline V gene are SGHTA and FQGNSA. The CDR3 region has the DNA TGTGCCAGCACGGCGGCATTAACAAGGAACACTGAAGCTTTCTTT. Residues: CASTAALTRNTEAFF. Using reference TRBV7-2 and TRBJ1-1 for the parts outside the CDR3, the full variable domain is GAGVSQSPSNKVTEKGKDVELRCDPISGHTALYWYRQSLGQGLEFLIYFQGNSAPDKSGLPSDRFSAERTGGSVSTLTIQRTQQEDSAVYLCASTAALTRNTEAFFGQGTRLTVV.